This T cell receptor (beta chain) originates from a study of blood T cell repertoires in COVID-19. Study background: Sources were T cells, B-cell-depleted T cells, or PBMCs; the material itself was cDNA or gDNA.

V lost 0 bases and J lost 7; bases outside the gene matches: 6. This CDR3 is 15 amino acids long. The V gene's germline CDR1 is SGDLS and CDR2 YYNGEE. Measured with immunoSEQ multiplex PCR; TCRdb has only the in-frame clones, and not every one. Among 200,000 to 250,000 clones listed, around nine tenths were seen once. The chain has TRBV9 and TRBJ2-5; 10 bases align to TRBD2. Input material: peripheral blood. The clonotype comes from a man younger than 30 with active or convalescent COVID-19. The CDR3 loop is CASSVGLAGEGTQYF. The CDR3 coding sequence is TGTGCCAGCAGCGTAGGTCTAGCGGGGGAAGGGACCCAGTACTTC.